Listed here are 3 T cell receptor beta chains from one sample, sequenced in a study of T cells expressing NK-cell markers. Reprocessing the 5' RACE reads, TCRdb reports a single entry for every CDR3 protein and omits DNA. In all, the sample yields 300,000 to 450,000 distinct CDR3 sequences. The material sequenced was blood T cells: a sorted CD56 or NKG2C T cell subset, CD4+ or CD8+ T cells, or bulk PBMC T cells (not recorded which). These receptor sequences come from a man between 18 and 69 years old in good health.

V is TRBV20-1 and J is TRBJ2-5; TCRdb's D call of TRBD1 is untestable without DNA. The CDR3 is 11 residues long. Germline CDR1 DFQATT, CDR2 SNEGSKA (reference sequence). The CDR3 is CSAPLGRTQYF.

This CDR3 is CASNMPREVNSPLHF. This rearrangement joins TRBV7-8 to TRBJ1-6. In germline, CDR1 is SGHVS, CDR2 FQNEAQ. CDR3 length equals 15 residues. Variable domain in full (rest from reference TRBV7-8 and TRBJ1-6): GAGVSQSPRYKVAKRGQDVALRCDPISGHVSLFWYQQALGQGPEFLTYFQNEAQLDKSGLPSDRFFAERPEGSVSTLKIQRTQQEDSAVYLCASNMPREVNSPLHFGNGTRLTVT.

CDR3: CASENHRDNEQFF. The chain joins TRBV12-5 to TRBJ2-1. The V gene's germline CDR1 is LGHNT and CDR2 FRNRAP. The CDR3 length is 13 residues.